Only a few counts were recorded for the clone carrying this T cell receptor (beta chain). Its target is not known. The source of the sample is a study of CD8+ T cells in alopecia areata. Study at large: Scoring of severity for treated patients was based on percentage of affected scalp area. Study-wide points: Across lesional scalp, and particularly alopecia totalis/universalis, clonality surpassed that of normal scalp. Uncertain still, given a single nonresponder, is whether baseline CD8+ expansion links to response. Tofacitinib significantly decreased scalp clonality and expanded CD8+ clones among top 100.

The treatment here: oral pan-JAK inhibitor, 5-10 mg twice daily. Losses at the gene ends were 3 bases for V and 4 bases for J; bases not matched to a gene: 5. CDR3 size: 14 residues. The germline V gene encodes CDR1 LNHDA and CDR2 SQIVND (reference sequence). Extracted RNA was reverse transcribed, and the resulting cDNA served as sequencing template. Measured with immunoSEQ multiplex PCR; TCRdb has only the in-frame clones, and not every one. The sample holds about 210,000 clones, 30% to 40% seen once. The sequence derives from a human donor with alopecia areata. The chain has TRBV19 and TRBJ1-1; TRBD1 matches 7 bases. The sample consisted of CD4+ T cells sorted from blood, taken between weeks 30 and 35, from a patient treated with tofacitinib. The CDR3 region is CASSIKQGSTEAFF. CDR3 bases: TGTGCCAGTAGTATTAAACAGGGGAGCACTGAAGCTTTCTTT.